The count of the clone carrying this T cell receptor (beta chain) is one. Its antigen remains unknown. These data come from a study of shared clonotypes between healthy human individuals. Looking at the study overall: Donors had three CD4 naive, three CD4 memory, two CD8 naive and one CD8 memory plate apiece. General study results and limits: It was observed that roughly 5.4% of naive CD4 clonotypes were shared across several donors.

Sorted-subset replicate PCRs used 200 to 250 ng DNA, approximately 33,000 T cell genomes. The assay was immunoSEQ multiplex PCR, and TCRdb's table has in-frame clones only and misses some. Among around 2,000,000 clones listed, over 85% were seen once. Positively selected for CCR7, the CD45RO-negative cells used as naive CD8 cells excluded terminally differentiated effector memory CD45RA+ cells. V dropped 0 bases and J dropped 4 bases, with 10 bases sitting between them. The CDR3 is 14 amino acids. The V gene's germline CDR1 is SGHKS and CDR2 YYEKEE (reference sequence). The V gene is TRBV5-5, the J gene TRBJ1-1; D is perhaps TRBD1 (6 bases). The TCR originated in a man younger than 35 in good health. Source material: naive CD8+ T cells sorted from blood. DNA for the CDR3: TGTGCCAGCAGCTTGGCAGGCAGGGGCACTGAAGCTTTCTTT. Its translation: CASSLAGRGTEAFF.